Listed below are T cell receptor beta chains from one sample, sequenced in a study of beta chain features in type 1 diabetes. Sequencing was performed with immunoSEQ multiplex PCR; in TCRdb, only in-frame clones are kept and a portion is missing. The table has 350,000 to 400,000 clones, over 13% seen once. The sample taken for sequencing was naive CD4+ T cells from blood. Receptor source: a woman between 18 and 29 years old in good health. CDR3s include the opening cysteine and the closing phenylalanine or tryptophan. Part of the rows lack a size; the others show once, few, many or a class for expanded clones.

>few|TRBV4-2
CASSQLDRENYGYTF
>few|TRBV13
CASSLGSTRNTEAFF
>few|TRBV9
CASSVAAGPSYEQYF
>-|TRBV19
CASSPMTGIYEQYF
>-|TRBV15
CATSRVAGNTYEQYF
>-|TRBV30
CALRLAGGQETQYF
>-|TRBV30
CARSGLAGGYEQFF
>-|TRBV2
CASQGPYNEQFF
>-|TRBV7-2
CASSSTSGSGQETQYF
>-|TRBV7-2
CASSSMGQGGETQYF
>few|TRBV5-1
CASSAGLDSYEQYF
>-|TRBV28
CASSLIAGQVYNEQFF
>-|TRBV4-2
CASSQVGATGSNTEAFF
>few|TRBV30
CAWRLAGVNEQFF
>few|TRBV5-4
CASSLTQSSYNEQFF
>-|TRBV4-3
CASSQDGGFEQYF
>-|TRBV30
CAWSRGLAGGPGTQYF
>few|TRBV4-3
CASGSMGLAGNEQFF
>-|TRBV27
CASSWDRGLYEQYF
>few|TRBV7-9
CASSLDGRSGNTIYF
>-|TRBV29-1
CSVDRQGVAEAFF
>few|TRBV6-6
CASRGEREYF
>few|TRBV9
CASSVAGNNEQFF
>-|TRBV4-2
CASSQDRGLGEQYF
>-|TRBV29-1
CSVVSLTGINGYTF
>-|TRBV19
CASTHGTGYHEQFF
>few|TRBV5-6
CASSSRLDNKNIQYF
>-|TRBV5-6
CASSADRAGTEAFF
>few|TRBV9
CASSVGGQGGADTQYF
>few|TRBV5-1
CASSPRPYSDTQYF
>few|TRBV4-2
CASSLLAGSYNEQFF
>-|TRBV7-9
CASSLTSGQANQPQHF
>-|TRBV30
CAWSRQRNTEAFF
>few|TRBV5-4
CASSLVTSGYNEQFF
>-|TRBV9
CASSPRGTQPGGETQYF
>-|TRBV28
CASTTGTSHNEQFF
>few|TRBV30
CAWSVPGTGGGEQYF
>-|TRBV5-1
CASSSPGQAHGYTF
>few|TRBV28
CASSLFRGGRGSSYNEQFF
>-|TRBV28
CASSLGQNGEKLFF
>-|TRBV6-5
CASSYSSLAVYEQYF
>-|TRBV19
CASSFGTGGAEQYF
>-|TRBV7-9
CASSLELGELNTGELFF
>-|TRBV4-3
CASSQAGRGAASTDTQYF
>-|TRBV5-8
CASSLGQVGTGELFF
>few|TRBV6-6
CASTLDGYYSGYTF
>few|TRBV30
CAWSGAWTSGSPYEQYF
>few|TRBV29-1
CSAVAGVLEQFF
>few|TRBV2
CASRGQAGQYF
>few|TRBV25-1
CASSETAEAFF
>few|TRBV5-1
CASSLNQQGEKLFF
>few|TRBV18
CASSPFDGQGTSGANVLTF
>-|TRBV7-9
CASSAGQGGSYNEQFF